The 17 T cell receptor beta chains below come from one sample, sequenced in a study of response to subunit inactivated influenza vaccine. TCRdb re-called the RT-PCR reads with MiXCR, one entry per CDR3 protein. The repertoire holds fewer than 700,000 distinct CDR3 sequences, 13% seen once, with over 10% in the top ten. The sequencing used PBMCs from blood, collected about 40 days after vaccination. The receptors stem from a man over 45 who received an inactivated influenza vaccine.

This sequence joins TRBV23-1 and TRBJ1-2, with 8 positions matching TRBD1. TRBV23-1 is assigned to the ORF class and has an uncertain function. J was trimmed by 6 bases and V by 6 bases; bases with no gene match: 15. The CDR3 length is 16 residues. CDR3 sequence: CASSHIYRTGQDGYTF. The CDR3 region has the DNA TGCGCCAGCAGCCACATTTATCGGACAGGGCAGGATGGCTACACCTTC.

This clonotype was observed a few times. The J gene is TRBJ2-2, the V gene TRBV24-1, with D hard to call. The CDR3 has 12 residues. V dropped 6 bases and J dropped 7 bases, with 8 bases sitting between them. Germline values: CDR1 KGHDR, CDR2 SFDVKD. Here the CDR3 DNA reads TGTGCCACCAGTTCCTGGGGCGGGGAGCTGTTTTTT. It yields the protein CATSSWGGELFF.

The gene calls are TRBV11-2 and TRBJ2-3; D could derive from TRBD1 or TRBD2 (5 bases each). Looked up from germline, CDR1 is SGHAT and CDR2 is FQNNGV. The ends were cut back, 1 base at V and 11 bases at J, with 19 bases in the middle. The CDR3 sequence is 15 residues long. The CDR3 sequence is CASSLVVGTTQKQYF. The CDR3 DNA follows: TGTGCCAGCAGCTTAGTGGTCGGGACGACCCAAAAGCAGTATTTT.

J is TRBJ1-5 and V is TRBV6-2 or TRBV6-3; 9 nucleotides match TRBD1. The CDR3 consists of 15 residues. In germline, CDR1 is MNHEY, CDR2 SVGEGT. Trimming removed 0 bases from V and 9 bases from J; junction bases left unmatched: 6. CDR3 nucleotide sequence: TGTGCCAGCAGTTACTCGGACAGGGGCCTGGGGCCCCAGCATTTT. It codes for CASSYSDRGLGPQHF.

This clonotype has only a few counts. The chain employs TRBV6-1 and TRBJ2-3; D is possibly TRBD2 (5 bases). The CDR3 covers 13 residues. Trimming pared 6 bases from V and 3 bases from J, leaving 10 bases between. CDR1 MNHNS and CDR2 SASEGT come from the germline V gene. DNA for the CDR3: TGTGCCAGCAGGCGGACTCTTACAGATACGCAGTATTTT. This encodes CASRRTLTDTQYF.

This chain joins TRBV20-1 and TRBJ2-3; the match to TRBD2 covers 11 bases. The germline gives CDR1 DFQATT, CDR2 SNEGSKA (reference sequence). V was clipped by 6 bases and J by 4 bases; unmatched bases: 21. This CDR3 is 19 amino acids long. CDR3 sequence: CSAAGVIAGGPRGADTQYF. The CDR3 region has the DNA TGCAGTGCCGCAGGTGTGATAGCGGGAGGGCCTCGTGGTGCAGATACGCAGTATTTT.

This clonotype appeared many times. The chain carries TRBV12-3 or TRBV12-4 and TRBJ2-7; 11 bases match TRBD1. The CDR3 has 15 residues. Trimming at V came to 5 bases and at J to 2 bases, leaving 5 bases not matched to a gene. In nucleotides, the CDR3 is TGTGCCAGCAGTCGCCCGGGACAGGGGGCCTACGAGCAGTACTTC. Amino acid sequence: CASSRPGQGAYEQYF.

This clonotype was counted many times. This sequence joins TRBV12-3 or TRBV12-4 and TRBJ1-5, with a tentative D call TRBD1 (5 bases). The length of the CDR3 is 14 residues. V was cut by 8 bases and J by 4 bases, with 15 bases left in between. CDR3 DNA: TGTGCCAGCGGGACCGGTCGCCAGAATCAGCCCCAGCATTTT. This translates into CASGTGRQNQPQHF.

This clonotype came up a few times. The chain uses TRBV15 and TRBJ1-1; D is unclear. CDR3 length equals 14 residues. The V end was cut by 1 base, the J end by 3 bases, with 9 bases between. Germline V gene data show CDR1 as LNHNV and CDR2 as YYDKDF (reference sequence). The CDR3 loop reads CATSRVYLDTEAFF. The CDR3 DNA sequence: TGTGCCACCAGCAGAGTTTACCTAGACACTGAAGCTTTCTTT.

The chain joins TRBV6-2 or TRBV6-3 to TRBJ2-7; perhaps TRBD2 as D (6 bases). Germline V lookup: CDR1 MNHEY, CDR2 SVGEGT. This CDR3 comprises 13 residues. The V gene lost 6 bases and the J gene lost 6 bases, with 15 bases spanning the gap. CDR3 DNA sequence: TGTGCCAGCAGCCGACCGGGGACTGGCGAGCAGTACTTC. This translates into CASSRPGTGEQYF.

The J gene is TRBJ2-5, the V gene TRBV20-1, with a possible D match to TRBD1 (6 bases). This CDR3 has 14 residues. V gave up 6 bases and J gave up 1 base, with 15 bases separating them. Germline V lookup: CDR1 DFQATT, CDR2 SNEGSKA (reference sequence). CDR3 nucleotides: TGCAGTGCAACTCCGACAGGACTCCAAGAGACCCAGTACTTC. The encoded protein is CSATPTGLQETQYF.

V usage is TRBV28 and J usage is TRBJ2-2, with 11 bases aligning to TRBD2. The CDR3 loop spans 16 amino acids. The germline CDR1 and CDR2 sequences are MDHEN and SYDVKM. With 9 bases clipped from V and 0 bases from J, the junction kept 6 bases outside the gene matches. Here the CDR3 DNA reads TGTGCCAGTTTAGCGGGAGGGGGGACGAACACCGGGGAGCTGTTTTTT. Protein product: CASLAGGGTNTGELFF.

There are many counts of this clonotype. The chain is built from TRBV29-1 and TRBJ2-1; the match to TRBD2 covers 12 bases. The CDR3 has 18 amino acids. The germline V gene encodes CDR1 SQVTM and CDR2 ANQGSEA. Germline trimming cut 3 bases from V and 3 bases from J; bases unmatched to any gene: 12. CDR3 in DNA: TGCAGCGTTGAGAGGTGGGCTAGCGGGAGGGCCAACTACAATGAGCAGTTCTTC. Encoded protein: CSVERWASGRANYNEQFF.

This clonotype was counted a few times. V is TRBV18 and J is TRBJ1-1; weak D call: TRBD1 (6 bases). CDR1 is KGHSH and CDR2 is LQKENI in the germline V gene. Trimming stripped 0 bases from V and 6 bases from J, with 14 bases between. The CDR3 totals 15 residues. The CDR3 DNA is TGTGCCAGCTCACCACCGGGGGGCTTTAATTCTGAAGCTTTCTTT. This gives the protein CASSPPGGFNSEAFF.

This clonotype was detected ten times or more. CDR3 amino acids: CATSDLLRGEQFF. Here the CDR3 DNA reads TGTGCCACCAGTGATTTGCTGCGTGGTGAGCAGTTCTTC. V and J are TRBV24-1 and TRBJ2-1; D gene unclear. The CDR3 covers 13 residues. Germline CDR1 reads KGHDR; CDR2 reads SFDVKD. Trimming took 0 bases from V and 9 from J, leaving 8 bases between them.

This clonotype occurred many times. This chain uses TRBV5-1 with TRBJ1-1; 9 bases line up with TRBD1. The CDR3 is 15 amino acids. Unmatched junction bases numbered 5, after V lost 4 bases and J lost 1 base. The germline V gene encodes CDR1 SGHRS and CDR2 YFSETQ. CDR3 in DNA: TGCGCCAGCAGCCGAGCGACAGGGGGGAACACTGAAGCTTTCTTT. Protein product: CASSRATGGNTEAFF.

J is TRBJ1-1 and V is TRBV6-5; D is perhaps TRBD1 (5 bases). Germline loops: CDR1 MNHEY, CDR2 SVGAGI. CDR3 size: 16 residues. Trimming shortened V by 3 bases and J by 4 bases, and 18 bases separated the two germline ends. The CDR3 protein is CASSYGQKTRATEAFF. As DNA, the CDR3 is TGTGCCAGCAGTTATGGTCAGAAAACCAGGGCCACTGAAGCTTTCTTT.